The next 11 T cell receptor beta chains were all read from a single sample in a study of T cell responses to AZD1222 COVID-19 vaccine. The assay was immunoSEQ multiplex PCR, and TCRdb's table has in-frame clones only and misses some. The table records over 70,000 clones, about 83% of them present only once. The sequenced sample was peripheral blood, obtained 28 days after the second dose of the MenACWY control vaccine. All receptors derive from an adult who received the MenACWY meningococcal vaccine as a control.

V usage is TRBV3-1 (or the pseudogene TRBV3-2) and J usage is TRBJ2-1, with D uncertain. The CDR3 has 13 amino acids. The germline V gene encodes CDR1 LGHDT and CDR2 YNNKEL (reference sequence). V was shortened by 7 bases and J by 3 bases, with 10 bases between the two germline ends. The CDR3 DNA reads as TGTGCCAGCACTCTTAGTGGCTACAATGAGCAGTTCTTC. Encoded protein: CASTLSGYNEQFF.

CDR3: CSASRGSVNYGYTF. CDR3 bases: TGCAGTGCTAGTAGGGGGTCGGTCAACTATGGCTACACCTTC. This chain joins TRBV20-1 and TRBJ1-2; perhaps TRBD1 as D (6 bases). The germline gives CDR1 DFQATT, CDR2 SNEGSKA (reference sequence). Trimming took off 3 bases at V and 2 bases at J, with 13 bases between the two ends. The length of the CDR3 is 14 residues.

This rearrangement joins TRBV30 to TRBJ2-2; D is perhaps TRBD1 (6 bases). Trimming removed 2 bases at V and 11 bases at J, with 18 bases between. This CDR3 contains 14 residues. Germline CDR1 and CDR2: GTSNPN and SVGIG (reference sequence). The CDR3 region is CAWSPGHRNGELFF. DNA for the CDR3: TGTGCCTGGAGTCCGGGACACCGGAACGGAGAGCTGTTTTTT.

This rearrangement joins TRBV7-6 to TRBJ2-5, with 9 bases matching TRBD1. The germline CDR1 and CDR2 sequences are SGHVS and FNYEAQ. The CDR3 covers 15 residues. The junction had 4 bases not matched to a gene; V was cut back by 1 base and J by 4 bases. The CDR3 nucleotides read TGTGCCAGCAGCTTAGATGGGACAGGGATAGAGACCCAGTACTTC. Encoded protein: CASSLDGTGIETQYF.

CDR3 amino acids: CASSDPGLPSTDTQYF. The CDR3 DNA is TGCGCCAGCAGTGACCCGGGACTTCCAAGCACAGATACGCAGTATTTT. The J gene is TRBJ2-3, the V gene TRBV10-2; D possibly corresponds to TRBD2 (6 bases). Germline CDR1 reads WSHSY; CDR2 reads SAAADI. This CDR3 region has 16 residues. Trimming took off 3 bases at V and 0 bases at J, with 13 bases between the two ends.

The chain employs TRBV30 and TRBJ1-3; D is unclear. Trimming removed 0 bases from V and 0 bases from J, with 6 bases in between. Per germline, CDR1 GTSNPN and CDR2 SVGIG (reference sequence). This CDR3 spans 14 amino acids. The CDR3 DNA sequence: TGTGCCTGGAGTGTTAAAGTCTCTGGAAACACCATATATTTT. It specifies CAWSVKVSGNTIYF. The full variable domain, completed using reference TRBV30 and TRBJ1-3, is SQTIHQWPATLVQPVGSPLSLECTVEGTSNPNLYWYRQAAGRGLQLLFYSVGIGQISSEVPQNLSASRPQDRQFILSSKKLLLSDSGFYLCAWSVKVSGNTIYFGEGSWLTVV.

The rearrangement uses TRBV2 and TRBJ2-2, with D possibly being TRBD1 (5 bases). Trimming cost V 1 base and J 7 bases, with 10 bases left between them. Germline CDR1 SNHLY, CDR2 FYNNEI. The CDR3 runs to 14 residues. CDR3 protein: CASSEVRDGGELFF. For the CDR3, the DNA is TGTGCCAGCAGTGAAGTCAGGGATGGCGGGGAGCTGTTTTTT.

The chain joins TRBV12-5 to TRBJ2-1; TRBD1 agrees at 9 bases. Germline CDR1 LGHNT, CDR2 FRNRAP. The CDR3 length is 14 residues. V trimming: 6 bases; J trimming: 5 bases; junction bases outside the gene matches: 5. CDR3: CASGQGAENNEQFF. In DNA, the CDR3 is TGTGCTAGTGGACAGGGGGCGGAGAACAATGAGCAGTTCTTC.

The J gene is TRBJ1-2, the V gene TRBV7-9; no clear D. CDR1 and CDR2 (germline): SEHNR, FQNEAQ (reference sequence). Trimming pared 1 base from V and 8 bases from J, leaving 17 bases between. CDR3 size: 15 residues. Written as DNA, the CDR3 is TGTGCCAGCAGCTTAGGTGAAGGCAGCGGGAGAGGCTACACCTTC. This sequence encodes CASSLGEGSGRGYTF.

In DNA, the CDR3 is TGTGCCAGCAGCCAGACGAGGGCGGGCACCGGGGAGCTGTTTTTT. Translation: CASSQTRAGTGELFF. V gene TRBV7-9 combines with J gene TRBJ2-2, with a weak D call TRBD2 (5 bases). The CDR3 length is 15 residues. CDR1 and CDR2 (germline): SEHNR, FQNEAQ (reference sequence). V gave up 5 bases and J gave up 4 bases, with 14 bases separating them. Filled out from reference TRBV7-9 and TRBJ2-2, the complete variable domain reads DTGVSQNPRHKITKRGQNVTFRCDPISEHNRLYWYRQTLGQGPEFLTYFQNEAQLEKSRLLSDRFSAERPKGSFSTLEIQRTEQGDSAMYLCASSQTRAGTGELFFGEGSRLTVL.

The chain uses TRBV19 and TRBJ1-1, with 8 bases that match TRBD1. Per germline, CDR1 LNHDA and CDR2 SQIVND (reference sequence). V gave up 7 bases and J gave up 6 bases; unmatched junction bases: 10. This CDR3 has 14 residues. CDR3 sequence: CASTTDREAAEAFF. Here the CDR3 DNA reads TGTGCCAGTACCACGGACAGGGAGGCCGCTGAAGCTTTCTTT.